The present TCR beta chain was sequenced within a study of early T cells in non-severe SARS-CoV-2 infection. About the study: Bulk RNA isolated from unsorted whole blood underwent sequencing; chains were not paired.

TCRdb ran MiXCR on the 5' RACE reads and lists one entry per CDR3 protein. The table includes 54,000 or so distinct CDR3 sequences, around 5.6% detected once. The CDR3 spans 13 residues. The V gene's germline CDR1 is WNHNN and CDR2 SYGVQD (reference sequence). Deletions cut 4 bases from V and 7 bases from J, with 13 bases between. The chain is built from TRBV10-1 and TRBJ1-1; D is undetermined. Material: whole blood. The sequence was collected from an adult who was a healthcare worker with PCR-confirmed SARS-CoV-2 infection or an uninfected control (not recorded which). CDR3 sequence reads: CASSGSDKIEAFF. The CDR3 DNA is TGCGCCAGCAGTGGATCCGATAAGATTGAAGCTTTCTTT.